The rows below give T cell receptor beta chains drawn from one sample of a study of blood T cell repertoires in COVID-19. Sequenced by immunoSEQ multiplex PCR; TCRdb stores in-frame clones only, minus some. The data hold 80,000 or so clones, with roughly 86% observed a single time. Sequencing input: peripheral blood. These receptors were collected from a woman in her sixties with acute or convalescent COVID-19. Both conserved end residues are trimmed from each CDR3.

>TRBV28
ASSLLLAGGISYNEQF
>TRBV2
ASSGTTADTQY
>TRBV19
ASSMGSGNQPQH
>TRBV6-5
ASSPTSGAPIEQF
>TRBV30
AWSESWARTGELF
>TRBV10-3
ATTMGQRGDEQF
>TRBV5-1
ASSLASGGNTEAF
>TRBV24-1
ATSDRGTVYGYT
>TRBV5-4
ASSQGGLASNEQF
>TRBV15
ATSRLTRQGRTNVLT
>TRBV7-9
ASSLLGQANYGYT
>TRBV7-9
ASSPIPGSPLH
>TRBV5-1
ASSMDSSNEKLF
>TRBV27
ASSPIPGQEVGEQY
>TRBV27
ASRGLGEGRVAEF